This T cell receptor (beta chain) emerged from a study of cytomegalovirus exposure and HLA in healthy donors. Study-wide findings and caveats: The number of N-insertions in an Asian-associated ancestry cluster was reportedly below the roughly 660-donor mean in a later analysis.

Details on this clone: Its antigen is unidentified.

With 60 Vbeta and 13 Jbeta primers, the PCR was carried out. Clones were sequenced by immunoSEQ multiplex PCR, and TCRdb holds only the in-frame ones, with some missing. The sample consists of about 130,000 clones, 75% to 85% of them appearing once. The length of the CDR3 is 13 residues. V was clipped by 2 bases and J by 9 bases, with 13 bases between them. The germline V gene has CDR1 KGHSH and CDR2 LQKENI. Sequenced material: PBMCs. This clonotype originated in a man aged 40-49 years in good health and CMV-seronegative. The rearrangement joins TRBV18 to TRBJ1-2, with a tentative D call TRBD1 (6 bases). The CDR3 protein is CASSPGQSNSYTF. CDR3 sequence (DNA): TGTGCCAGCTCACCAGGACAGTCTAATAGCTACACCTTC. Full variable domain (missing parts from reference TRBV18 and TRBJ1-2): NAGVMQNPRHLVRRRGQEARLRCSPMKGHSHVYWYRQLPEEGLKFMVYLQKENIIDESGMPKERFSAEFPKEGPSILRIQQVVRGDSAAYFCASSPGQSNSYTFGSGTRLTVV.